This TCR beta chain was recovered during a study of T cell responses to AZD1222 COVID-19 vaccine. Study observations and caveats: Just five to seven people given AZD1222 tested seropositive at baseline. Females made up more of the donors, who were largely white British, and clonal diversity may have come out too low. Spike-specific TCR breadth and depth rose after two AZD1222 doses.

About this clone itself: The antigen is undetermined.

The protocol was immunoSEQ multiplex PCR, while the TCRdb copy is restricted to in-frame clones and leaves out a portion. The sample lists roughly 81,000 clones; 88% were seen once. The ends were cut back, 6 bases at V and 8 bases at J, with 25 bases in the middle. The germline V gene encodes CDR1 KGHDR and CDR2 SFDVKD. The CDR3 spans 17 residues. The TCR comes from an adult in good health. The chain employs TRBV24-1 and TRBJ1-3; D is possibly TRBD1 (5 bases). This material consisted of peripheral blood, taken on day 0 of AZD1222 vaccination. CDR3 sequence (DNA): TGTGCCACCAGTCGAACCCCAGGGCTCCAACGAGATCACACCATATATTTT. This gives the protein CATSRTPGLQRDHTIYF.